The 26 T cell receptor beta chains listed next were all sequenced from one sample in a study of regulatory T cells in long-lasting Graves disease. CDR3 regions were amplified by Arm-PCR using iRepertoire HTBI primers to build TCR beta libraries. TCRdb reprocessed the multiplex PCR reads with MiXCR, giving one entry per CDR3 protein. Among about 520,000 distinct CDR3 sequences listed, 12% were seen once. The time point here: newly diagnosed GD, antithyroid drugs for less than 3 months. PBMC RNA was the source of the TCR library. These sequences were also reported in another study, on T cells in Graves' hyperthyroidism and ophthalmopathy.

The sample was peripheral blood mononuclear cells (PBMCs), taken at new diagnosis, from a patient treated with antithyroid drugs. The receptors stem from a woman aged 30 to 39 with Graves disease.

The chain links TRBV4-1 to TRBJ2-5, with a weak D call TRBD2 (6 bases). This CDR3 contains 14 residues. V gave up 4 bases and J gave up 4 bases, with 13 bases separating them. Germline V gives CDR1 MGHRA, CDR2 YSYEKL. The CDR3 sequence is CASSRRDPLETQYF. The CDR3, as DNA: TGCGCCAGCAGCCGGCGGGATCCCCTAGAGACCCAGTACTTC.

This clonotype has just a few counts. The genes are TRBV5-6 and TRBJ2-3; D is uncertain. The CDR3 contains 14 residues. V gave up 3 bases and J gave up 1 base, with 9 bases separating them. Germline CDR1 SGHDT, CDR2 YYEEEE. CDR3 DNA sequence: TGTGCCAGCAGCTCTCCGGCCCGCACAGATACGCAGTATTTT. Translated: CASSSPARTDTQYF.

The chain carries TRBV6-2 or TRBV6-3 and TRBJ2-7, with a weak D call TRBD2 (6 bases). This CDR3 has 14 amino acids. Germline CDR1 and CDR2: MNHEY and SVGEGT. V was clipped by 5 bases and J by 4 bases, with 15 bases between them. The CDR3 coding sequence is TGTGCCAGCAGTGATGGGGACTTCCTATACGAGCAGTACTTC. Encoded protein: CASSDGDFLYEQYF.

This clonotype was observed many times. The gene calls are TRBV20-1 and TRBJ1-1; TRBD1 matches at 11 bases. CDR1 and CDR2 (germline): DFQATT, SNEGSKA (reference sequence). This CDR3 is 13 amino acids long. Trimming took 5 bases from V and 1 from J; bases not matched to a gene: 0. The CDR3 bases are TGCAGTGCTGGACAGGGGGCGAACACTGAAGCTTTCTTT. Translating it yields CSAGQGANTEAFF.

The rearrangement uses TRBV6-1 and TRBJ2-2, with D unresolved. The CDR3 sequence is 13 residues long. V shed 7 bases and J shed 5 bases, with 11 bases lying between them. The germline CDR1 and CDR2 sequences are MNHNS and SASEGT. The CDR3: CASTQKGTGELFF. For the CDR3, the DNA is TGTGCCAGCACGCAGAAAGGGACCGGGGAGCTGTTTTTT.

This clonotype is a singleton in its sample. V and J are TRBV4-2 and TRBJ1-1; D not resolved. CDR1 is LGHNA, CDR2 YNFKEQ, per germline. The CDR3 runs to 14 residues. Trimming left V 3 bases short and J 5 bases short, with 13 bases between. CDR3 in amino acids: CASSHIRGHTEAFF. In DNA, the CDR3 is TGTGCCAGCAGCCACATAAGAGGGCATACTGAAGCTTTCTTT.

This clonotype was seen ten or more times. The CDR3 DNA follows: TGTGCCAGCAGCTCACGGGCGGGAGGTGATCGGGCTGAGCAGTTCTTC. It translates to CASSSRAGGDRAEQFF. The chain is built from TRBV11-3 and TRBJ2-1; TRBD2 agrees at 8 bases. CDR3 length equals 16 residues. Germline CDR1 reads SGHNT; CDR2 reads YENEEA. The V and J ends lost 4 bases and 9 bases, in that order; junction bases with no gene match: 14.

The chain carries TRBV20-1 and TRBJ2-7, with 10 positions matching TRBD2. The CDR3 is 13 residues long. Germline V gene lookup returns CDR1 DFQATT and CDR2 SNEGSKA (reference sequence). The V segment lost 6 bases and the J segment 3 bases; nucleotides outside the gene matches: 5. The CDR3 sequence is CSARAGGIYEQYF. Here the CDR3 DNA reads TGCAGTGCCCGAGCGGGAGGGATCTACGAGCAGTACTTC.

This clonotype was detected many times. The J gene is TRBJ1-3, the V gene TRBV12-3 or TRBV12-4, with a possible D match to TRBD1 (6 bases). V was clipped by 3 bases and J by 3 bases, with 12 bases between them. The CDR3 contains 15 residues. This chain's CDR3 is CASSFGGTLGNTIYF. CDR3 sequence (DNA): TGTGCCAGCAGTTTCGGGGGCACACTTGGAAACACCATATATTTT.

The gene calls are TRBV29-1 and TRBJ2-6, with TRBD2 as a possible D gene (6 bases). The CDR3 consists of 19 residues. Trimming stripped 0 bases from V and 0 bases from J, with 18 bases between. Germline V gene sequence: CDR1 SQVTM, CDR2 ANQGSEA. CDR3 region: CSVEEAGGGEISGANVLTF. CDR3 sequence (DNA): TGCAGCGTTGAAGAGGCTGGGGGAGGAGAAATCTCTGGGGCCAACGTCCTGACTTTC.

This clonotype has ten or more counts. A read error may produce the germline difference seen at one junction end. The chain joins TRBV7-3 to TRBJ2-2, with D possibly being TRBD1 (6 bases). Germline V lookup: CDR1 SGHTA, CDR2 FQGTGA. This CDR3 region has 14 residues. The CDR3 DNA reads TGCGCCAGCAGCTTACAGGGAAACACCGGGGAGCTGTTTTTT. This translates into CASSLQGNTGELFF.

In this sample, this clonotype turned up many times. The chain has TRBV11-2 and TRBJ1-3; D is ambiguous. The germline V gene encodes CDR1 SGHAT and CDR2 FQNNGV. This CDR3 has 15 residues. V dropped 0 bases and J dropped 0 bases, with 6 bases sitting between them. Here the CDR3 DNA reads TGTGCCAGCAGCTTAGACGGCAACTCTGGAAACACCATATATTTT. It translates to CASSLDGNSGNTIYF.

This clonotype was counted ten times or more. The chain is built from TRBV7-2 and TRBJ2-7; possible D gene TRBD1, 6 bases. V was shortened by 8 bases and J by 2 bases, with 25 bases between the two germline ends. Germline assignment: CDR1 SGHTA and CDR2 FQGNSA. The CDR3 loop spans 17 amino acids. The chain's CDR3 is CASRQERQGYLAYEQYF. CDR3 DNA sequence: TGTGCCAGCCGGCAGGAGCGGCAGGGGTATCTAGCCTACGAGCAGTACTTC.

This clonotype was seen ten or more times. This rearrangement joins TRBV11-2 to TRBJ2-7; either TRBD1 or TRBD2 may supply D (5 bases each). CDR1 is SGHAT, CDR2 FQNNGV, per germline. V shed 1 base and J shed 5 bases, with 15 bases lying between them. This CDR3 contains 15 residues. CDR3 bases: TGTGCCAGCAGCTTAGGACGGGGCGCGATGGACGAGCAGTACTTC. Protein sequence: CASSLGRGAMDEQYF. The full variable domain, with the rest looked up from reference TRBV11-2 and TRBJ2-7, is EAGVAQSPRYKIIEKRQSVAFWCNPISGHATLYWYQQILGQGPKLLIQFQNNGVVDDSQLPKDRFSAERLKGVDSTLKIQPAKLEDSAVYLCASSLGRGAMDEQYFGPGTRLTVT.

About this clonotype: It differs at one base from a far larger clone, so likely a read error. This chain connects TRBV11-2 to TRBJ2-1; D ambiguous. V was cut by 5 bases and J by 13 bases, with 18 bases left in between. Per the germline V gene, CDR1 is SGHAT and CDR2 is FQNNGV. CDR3 length: 13 residues. The CDR3 DNA sequence: TGTGCCAGCAGCCCCGAGCCGCTGAAGACCCAGTTCTTC. Its translation: CASSPEPLKTQFF.

CDR3 bases: TGTGCCTGGAATGACAGACCGGGGCGTGGACCCCTCCACTTT. Protein product: CAWNDRPGRGPLHF. The gene calls are TRBV30 and TRBJ1-6; tentatively, D is TRBD1 (5 bases). The ends were cut back, 4 bases at V and 12 bases at J, with 19 bases in the middle. The CDR3 has 14 amino acids. The germline gives CDR1 GTSNPN, CDR2 SVGIG (reference sequence).

This clonotype has a single count. Mismatch with germline at one junction end may stem from a read error. The gene calls are TRBV6-5 and TRBJ2-2; D gene ambiguous. The CDR3 is 14 amino acids. In germline, CDR1 is MNHEY, CDR2 SVGAGI. This CDR3 reads CACSLTSNTGELFF. The DNA for the CDR3 is TGTGCCTGCAGTTTAACCTCGAACACCGGGGAGCTGTTTTTT.

This clonotype was seen ten or more times. This chain uses TRBV2 with TRBJ2-1, with 7 positions matching TRBD2. In germline, CDR1 is SNHLY, CDR2 FYNNEI. V dropped 6 bases and J dropped 9; count of bases not matched to a gene: 5. This CDR3 region has 12 residues. The CDR3 DNA is TGTGCCAGCAGGAGACTAGCAGGTGAGCAGTTCTTC. It is translated as CASRRLAGEQFF.

Comment on this clonotype: In this CDR3 the conserved last residue, phenylalanine or tryptophan, is missing, so a read error is likely. No DNA is shown, since the ends of the CDR3 on it are uncertain; the CDR3 is the one TCRdb lists. This rearrangement joins TRBV3-1 to TRBJ1-2; TRBD1, the table's D call, was not compared with the DNA. The CDR3 comprises 14 residues, both ends counted. Germline-derived CDR1 and CDR2 are LGHDT and YNNKEL (reference sequence). CDR3 protein: CASSHGLYRGGSVI.

This clonotype was recorded many times. The gene calls are TRBV6-2 or TRBV6-3 and TRBJ2-7, with 12 bases matching TRBD2. V lost 5 bases, J lost 3 bases, and 5 bases stayed unmatched. CDR3 length equals 15 residues. Germline V gives CDR1 MNHEY, CDR2 SVGEGT. This CDR3 reads CASSRGLAGYYEQYF. As DNA, the CDR3 is TGTGCCAGCAGTAGGGGACTAGCGGGCTACTACGAGCAGTACTTC.

This clonotype was seen at least ten times. The chain has TRBV19 and TRBJ2-3; 7 bases match TRBD1. The CDR3 length is 13 residues. The J segment lost 1 base and the V segment lost 6 bases, leaving 1 base of the junction unmatched. The germline V gene encodes CDR1 LNHDA and CDR2 SQIVND (reference sequence). In nucleotides, the CDR3 is TGTGCCAGTAGCGACAGGGGCACAGATACGCAGTATTTT. Translated, it gives CASSDRGTDTQYF.

Points on this clonotype: This may be a read error, as it is one base from a much larger clone. The chain uses TRBV20-1 and TRBJ2-1; TRBD2 matches 8 bases. Germline lookup yields CDR1 DFQATT and CDR2 SNEGSKA (reference sequence). The CDR3 runs to 17 residues. For the CDR3, the DNA is TGCAATGCTAGAGGGGAACTAGCGGATTTCTCCTACAATGAGCAGTTCTTC. Protein product: CNARGELADFSYNEQFF.

The chain is built from TRBV6-1 and TRBJ1-1; tentatively, D is TRBD1 (6 bases). V was trimmed by 6 bases and J by 6 bases, leaving 20 bases between them. Germline CDR1 and CDR2: MNHNS and SASEGT. The CDR3 has 15 amino acids. DNA for the CDR3: TGTGCCAGCAGCGACGACAGGCTTTCGGGCGCTGAAGCTTTCTTT. Translation: CASSDDRLSGAEAFF.

The chain has TRBV30 and TRBJ1-2; no clear D gene. Germline V CDR1 and CDR2: GTSNPN, SVGIG (reference sequence). CDR3 length: 13 residues. V gave up 3 bases and J gave up 4 bases, with 12 bases separating them. CDR3 in amino acids: CAWSRPGVYGYTF. DNA of the CDR3: TGTGCCTGGAGCAGACCCGGAGTCTATGGCTACACCTTC.

This clonotype was recorded many times. The chain couples TRBV28 to TRBJ2-7; the match to TRBD1 covers 9 bases. Germline V gene data show CDR1 as MDHEN and CDR2 as SYDVKM. The CDR3 extends over 15 amino acids. Trimming took 3 bases from V and 7 from J; bases not matched to a gene: 10. The CDR3 nucleotides are TGTGCCAGCAGTTTTTTGGGACAGGGAAAAGAGGAGCAGTACTTC. Its protein product is CASSFLGQGKEEQYF.

This clonotype was detected many times. The chain is built from TRBV7-3 and TRBJ2-7, with 10 nucleotides matching TRBD1. The germline V gene has CDR1 SGHTA and CDR2 FQGTGA. J lost 6 bases, V lost 5 bases, and 13 bases had no gene match. The CDR3 runs to 16 residues. CDR3 in amino acids: CASSPRDRGSGGEQYF. CDR3 DNA sequence: TGTGCCAGCAGCCCCCGGGACAGGGGATCGGGAGGCGAGCAGTACTTC.